This TCR beta chain was profiled in a study of memory CD4+ T cells and cytomegalovirus serostatus. Study background: This sample comes from healthy Belgian adults, 9 CMV seropositive, around 26 seronegative.

Single viable CD3+CD4+CD8-CD45RO+ cells were sorted as the memory CD4+ T cells. Trimming removed 1 base at V and 4 bases at J, with 15 bases between. Germline lookup yields CDR1 SGHNT and CDR2 YYREEE (reference sequence). The CDR3 sequence is 15 residues long. Libraries were prepared by immunoSEQ multiplex PCR; TCRdb keeps only in-frame clonotypes and omits some of them. The sample records about 64,000 clones, more than 70% being singletons. This receptor was taken from an adult in good health and CMV-seronegative. Sequencing was performed on memory CD4+ T cells from blood. The chain joins TRBV5-4 to TRBJ2-7; D gene ambiguous. In DNA form, the CDR3 reads TGTGCCAGCAGCTTGTCGGGCGGCACCCTTTACGAGCAGTACTTC. Translated: CASSLSGGTLYEQYF.